The sequence of this T cell receptor beta chain was determined in a study of cytomegalovirus exposure and HLA in healthy donors. Study-wide findings and caveats: Specificity for CMV antigens was confirmed in vitro for a few of the CMV-associated chains. Reports credit the classifier with highly specific, highly sensitive diagnosis of cytomegalovirus status. In an earlier analysis, in roughly 580 donors, most V segments appeared productive either ~90% or ~30% of the time.

Trimming took 4 bases from V and 3 from J, leaving 15 bases between them. Germline V gene lookup returns CDR1 PRHDT and CDR2 FYEKMQ (reference sequence). The CDR3 has 15 amino acids. Likely unrecorded immune exposures existed in these nominally healthy donors. Worth noting for this clone: Its target is unknown.

Amplification used 60 Vbeta primers and 13 Jbeta primers. Method: immunoSEQ multiplex PCR; TCRdb's copy keeps in-frame clones and lacks some. This sample has approximately 150,000 clones; 65% to 90% occur once, and the top ten carry 2.9%. This chain uses TRBV13 with TRBJ1-1; tentative D call: TRBD1 (6 bases). This clonotype was sampled from a woman in her twenties or thirties in good health and CMV-seronegative. Specimen: PBMCs. CDR3 DNA sequence: TGTGCCAGCAGCTCAACTTTTAGACAGGACACTGAAGCTTTCTTT. This codes for CASSSTFRQDTEAFF. The variable domain in full, completed from reference TRBV13 and TRBJ1-1, reads AAGVIQSPRHLIKEKRETATLKCYPIPRHDTVYWYQQGPGQDPQFLISFYEKMQSDKGSIPDRFSAQQFSDYHSELNMSSLELGDSALYFCASSSTFRQDTEAFFGQGTRLTVV.